The source of this TCR beta chain is a study of blood T cells in healthy people across ages. Remarks on this clonotype: A much bigger clone sits one base away, suggesting this may be a read error.

The authors ran a second PCR of 7 to 11 cycles using a sample-barcoded 5' primer and a J-beta primer mix. MiXCR was run by TCRdb on the 5' RACE reads, yielding one entry per CDR3 protein. The sample contains about 620,000 distinct CDR3 sequences, roughly 20% of which appear only once. This CDR3 has 13 residues. Germline CDR1 SGHTA, CDR2 FQGNSA. The material sequenced was blood. The chain couples TRBV7-2 to TRBJ2-7, with D maybe TRBD1 (6 bases). This receptor was obtained from a man between 65 and 79 years old in good health. This chain's CDR3 is CAGSLQGSEEQYF. In DNA form, the CDR3 reads TGTGCCGGCAGCTTACAGGGCTCGGAAGAGCAGTACTTC.